This TCR beta chain was documented in a study of T cell repertoires in cytomegalovirus infection. Study-level information: Recently identified HLA-C-restricted CMV epitopes were used, and well-studied HLA-B-restricted CMV epitopes were used as well. Public TCR beta signature analysis indicated the presence of both CMV infection and matching HLA type. Whole-study results and caveats: Ex vivo, HLA-C-restricted CMV-specific TCR beta clonotypes prevailed over the rest of the response. The cumulative frequency of public TCR beta families identified carriers of CMV plus the relevant HLA.

TCRdb independently ran MiXCR on the reads; one entry per CDR3 protein. The sample holds about 700,000 distinct CDR3 sequences, roughly 36% seen once. Of note for this clonotype: Its specificity is unknown.

The sample in question was cultured PBMCs, obtained from culture after CMV antigen stimulation. The origin of this receptor is a human donor in good health (CMV status not recorded). Some clones in this sample may be carry-over from other donors' samples.

The CDR3 sequence: CASSLGQAPWETQYF. DNA for the CDR3: TGTGCCAGCAGCTTAGGCCAGGCCCCTTGGGAGACCCAGTACTTC. This chain joins TRBV7-9 and TRBJ2-5; D unclear. V was pared by 1 base and J by 5 bases, with 14 bases between. CDR1 is SEHNR, CDR2 FQNEAQ, per germline (reference sequence). This CDR3 is 15 amino acids long.